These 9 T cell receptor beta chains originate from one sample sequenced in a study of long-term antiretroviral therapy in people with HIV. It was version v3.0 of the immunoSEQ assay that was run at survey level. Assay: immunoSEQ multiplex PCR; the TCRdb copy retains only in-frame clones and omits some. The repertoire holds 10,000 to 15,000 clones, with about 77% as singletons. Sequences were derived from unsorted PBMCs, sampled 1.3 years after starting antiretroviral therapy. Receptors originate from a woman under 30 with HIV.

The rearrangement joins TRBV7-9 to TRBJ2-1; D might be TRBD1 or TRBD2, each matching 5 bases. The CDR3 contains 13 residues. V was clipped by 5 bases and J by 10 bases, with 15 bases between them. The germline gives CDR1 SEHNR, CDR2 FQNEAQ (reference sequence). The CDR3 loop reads CASSVSGTGEQFF. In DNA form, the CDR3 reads TGTGCCAGCAGCGTTTCAGGGACGGGCGAGCAGTTCTTC.

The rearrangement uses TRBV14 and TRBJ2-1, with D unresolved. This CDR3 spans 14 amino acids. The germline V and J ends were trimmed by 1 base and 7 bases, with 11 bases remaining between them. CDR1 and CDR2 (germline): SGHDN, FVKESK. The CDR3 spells CASSQATMWNEQFF. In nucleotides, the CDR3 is TGTGCCAGCAGCCAAGCTACGATGTGGAATGAGCAGTTCTTC.

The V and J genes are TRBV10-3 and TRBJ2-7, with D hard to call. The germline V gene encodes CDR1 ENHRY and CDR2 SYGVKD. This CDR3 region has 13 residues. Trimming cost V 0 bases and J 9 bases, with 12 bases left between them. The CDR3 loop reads CAISESPETVQYF. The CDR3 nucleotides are TGTGCCATCAGTGAGTCCCCGGAAACGGTGCAGTACTTC.

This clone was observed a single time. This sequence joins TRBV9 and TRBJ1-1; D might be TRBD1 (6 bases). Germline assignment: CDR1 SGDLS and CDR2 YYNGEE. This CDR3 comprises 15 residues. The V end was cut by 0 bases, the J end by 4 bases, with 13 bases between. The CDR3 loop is CASSVERGAGTEAFF. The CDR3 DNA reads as TGTGCCAGCAGCGTAGAACGGGGGGCGGGCACTGAAGCTTTCTTT.

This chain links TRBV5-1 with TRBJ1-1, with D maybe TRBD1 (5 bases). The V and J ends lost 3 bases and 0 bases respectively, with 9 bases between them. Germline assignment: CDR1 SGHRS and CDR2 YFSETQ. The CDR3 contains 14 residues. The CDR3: CASSSGAMNTEAFF. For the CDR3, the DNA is TGCGCCAGCAGCTCCGGGGCCATGAACACTGAAGCTTTCTTT.

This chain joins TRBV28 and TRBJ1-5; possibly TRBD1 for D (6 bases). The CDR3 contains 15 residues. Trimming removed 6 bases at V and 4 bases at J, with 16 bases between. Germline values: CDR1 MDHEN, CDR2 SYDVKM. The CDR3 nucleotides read TGTGCCAGCAGGACGTTAGGGGGGGGGAATCAGCCCCAGCATTTT. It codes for CASRTLGGGNQPQHF.

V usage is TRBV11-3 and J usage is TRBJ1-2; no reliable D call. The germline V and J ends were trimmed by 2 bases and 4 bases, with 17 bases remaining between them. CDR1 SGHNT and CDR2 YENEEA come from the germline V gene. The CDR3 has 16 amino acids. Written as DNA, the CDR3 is TGTGCCAGCAGCTTACCTAGGGAGTCGCAGGTCTATGGCTACACCTTC. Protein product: CASSLPRESQVYGYTF.

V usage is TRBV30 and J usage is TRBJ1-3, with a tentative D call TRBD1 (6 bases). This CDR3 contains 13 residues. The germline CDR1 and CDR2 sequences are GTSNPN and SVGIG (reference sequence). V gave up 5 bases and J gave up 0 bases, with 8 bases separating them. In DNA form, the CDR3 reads TGTGCCTGGGACAGGAGCTCTGGAAACACCATATATTTT. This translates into CAWDRSSGNTIYF.

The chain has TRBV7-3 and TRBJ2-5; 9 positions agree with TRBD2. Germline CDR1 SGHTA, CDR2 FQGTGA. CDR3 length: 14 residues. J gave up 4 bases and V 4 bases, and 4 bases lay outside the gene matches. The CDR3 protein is CASSSAGGGETQYF. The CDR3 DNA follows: TGTGCCAGCAGCTCAGCGGGGGGAGGAGAGACCCAGTACTTC.